The 2 T cell receptor beta chains below were found in one sample sequenced in a study of beta chain features in type 1 diabetes. Isolated RNA was reverse transcribed in full, so expressed TCRB transcripts were sequenced. Some clones are missing from TCRdb's copy, which holds only in-frame ones; the method was immunoSEQ multiplex PCR. The repertoire includes approximately 330,000 clones, approximately 11% of them detected once, and 0.015% sits in the top ten. The specimen was naive CD4+ T cells from blood. The source is a woman in her twenties or thirties in good health.

The chain uses TRBV5-1 and TRBJ2-1; 11 bases line up with TRBD2. Germline loops: CDR1 SGHRS, CDR2 YFSETQ. The CDR3 length is 15 residues. Losses at the gene ends were 0 bases for V and 7 bases for J; bases not matched to a gene: 3. This CDR3 reads CASSLVAGGPNEQFF. The CDR3 DNA sequence: TGCGCCAGCAGCTTGGTAGCGGGAGGGCCAAATGAGCAGTTCTTC. Complete variable domain (other parts from reference TRBV5-1 and TRBJ2-1): KAGVTQTPRYLIKTRGQQVTLSCSPISGHRSVSWYQQTPGQGLQFLFEYFSETQRNKGNFPGRFSGRQFSNSRSEMNVSTLELGDSALYLCASSLVAGGPNEQFFGPGTRLTVL.

CDR3 nucleotide sequence: TGTGCCAGCAGCCCCGACAGGAGCTCCTACAATGAGCAGTTCTTC. Translation gives CASSPDRSSYNEQFF. The chain recombines TRBV27 with TRBJ2-1; possible D gene TRBD1, 6 bases. The CDR3 is made up of 15 amino acids. The germline gives CDR1 MNHEY, CDR2 SMNVEV (reference sequence). V was cut by 6 bases and J by 0 bases, with 12 bases left in between.